This T cell receptor (beta chain) was sequenced in a study of OX40 agonist ivuxolimab in advanced cancers. Assay used: immunoSEQ multiplex PCR; TCRdb lists only in-frame clones, some missing. The table shows 30,000 to 40,000 clones, with approximately 80% occurring only once. This clone was detected ten times or more. Germline V CDR1 and CDR2: MNHEY, SVGAGI. The CDR3 is 12 amino acids. Trimming at V came to 7 bases and at J to 7 bases, leaving 3 bases not matched to a gene. The clonotype originates from an adult with an advanced solid tumor such as melanoma, head and neck, liver or kidney cancer. This specimen was CD4+ or CD8+ T cells sorted from blood, taken in a trial of the OX40 agonist ivuxolimab. The gene calls are TRBV6-5 and TRBJ1-1; 10 bases agree with TRBD1. As DNA, the CDR3 is TGTGCCAGCACCGGGACAGGGGTTGAAGCTTTCTTT. Amino acids: CASTGTGVEAFF.